Given below is one TCR beta chain in context. Its antigen is currently unknown. The CDR3 runs to 17 residues. CDR1 LNHDA and CDR2 SQIVND come from the germline V gene (reference sequence). The ends lost 3 bases at V and 0 bases at J; junction bases unmatched: 7. Using genomic DNA as the template, TCR beta VDJ and CDR3 profiling was carried out. TCRdb reanalysed the reads using MiXCR and keeps one entry per CDR3 protein. The repertoire holds around 150,000 distinct CDR3 sequences, with roughly 45% as singletons. This record comes from a study of CD8+CD57+ T cells in acquired aplastic anemia. For the study at large: Isolated CD4+ and CD8+ cells, once sorted, yielded DNA averaging 3.2 ug.

Study-wide points: Patients and controls were not found to differ significantly in CD8+ Simpson's diversity.

This receptor was obtained from a human donor in good health. Sequences were obtained from sorted CD4+, CD8+, or CD8+CD57+ T cells (not recorded which) from PBMCs. The rearrangement uses TRBV19 and TRBJ2-1; 8 nucleotides match TRBD2. The CDR3 sequence: CASSIGPSGSSYNEQFF. The CDR3 nucleotides are TGTGCCAGTAGTATCGGGCCTAGCGGGTCCTCCTACAATGAGCAGTTCTTC. Full variable domain (remainder filled in from reference TRBV19 and TRBJ2-1): DGGITQSPKYLFRKEGQNVTLSCEQNLNHDAMYWYRQDPGQGLRLIYYSQIVNDFQKGDIAEGYSVSREKKESFPLTVTSAQKNPTAFYLCASSIGPSGSSYNEQFFGPGTRLTVL.